Below, 26 T cell receptor beta chains from the same sample are listed, as sequenced in a study of STAT5B mutations in CD4+ large granular lymphocyte leukemia. Data came from immunoSEQ multiplex PCR; TCRdb stores just in-frame clones and leaves some out. The sample yields tens of thousands of clones, 72% seen once. The specimen sequenced was CD4+ T cells from blood buffy coats. These receptors were taken from a human donor in good health.

The rearrangement joins TRBV5-6 to TRBJ2-2, with D possibly TRBD1 on 5 matching bases. The germline V gene encodes CDR1 SGHDT and CDR2 YYEEEE. The CDR3 sequence is 15 residues long. Between the trimmed V and J ends, which lost 4 bases and 6 bases, there was a span of 16 bases. For the CDR3, the DNA is TGTGCCAGCAGCCGTAACGTAGGGGAACCCGGGGAGCTGTTTTTT. Translated, it gives CASSRNVGEPGELFF.

This clone was counted between two and nine times. V gene TRBV29-1 combines with J gene TRBJ2-1; D is undetermined. Between the trimmed V and J ends, which lost 8 bases and 6 bases, there was a span of 2 bases. Looked up from germline, CDR1 is SQVTM and CDR2 is ANQGSEA. The CDR3 consists of 8 residues. In nucleotides, the CDR3 is TGCAGCACCAATGAGCAGTTCTTC. Its translation is CSTNEQFF.

The chain has TRBV2 and TRBJ1-4; D uncertain. The V end was cut by 6 bases, the J end by 6 bases, with 11 bases between. The CDR3 extends over 13 amino acids. Germline values: CDR1 SNHLY, CDR2 FYNNEI. This CDR3 is CASSRGSHEKLFF. CDR3 in DNA: TGTGCCAGCAGCCGTGGGAGCCATGAAAAACTGTTTTTT.

This clone came up once. V and J are TRBV5-6 and TRBJ2-5, with 9 bases lining up with TRBD2. After removal of 7 bases from V and 0 bases from J, the junction contained 7 bases not matched to a gene. The length of the CDR3 is 15 residues. The germline CDR1 and CDR2 sequences are SGHDT and YYEEEE. In nucleotides, the CDR3 is TGTGCCAGCGCCCCTCTAGCGGGGTACCAAGAGACCCAGTACTTC. This sequence encodes CASAPLAGYQETQYF.

This clone was detected only a few times. The rearrangement links TRBV5-4 to TRBJ1-6; D uncertain. CDR3 size: 16 residues. Germline V lookup: CDR1 SGHNT, CDR2 YYREEE (reference sequence). V was shortened by 4 bases and J by 0 bases, with 11 bases between the two germline ends. CDR3 nucleotides: TGTGCCAGCAGCGGGCAGATTGACTCCTATAATTCACCCCTCCACTTT. It translates to CASSGQIDSYNSPLHF.

This chain connects TRBV7-2 to TRBJ2-5, with 10 nucleotides matching TRBD2. Germline-derived CDR1 and CDR2 are SGHTA and FQGNSA. The CDR3 covers 17 residues. The J segment lost 2 bases and the V segment lost 1 base, leaving 7 bases of the junction unmatched. The CDR3 sequence is CASSLVLAGAYQETQYF. The CDR3, as DNA: TGTGCCAGCAGCTTAGTCCTAGCGGGAGCATATCAAGAGACCCAGTACTTC.

This clone showed up just once. The chain couples TRBV28 to TRBJ2-7; D possibly corresponds to TRBD2 (6 bases). Germline V gene sequence: CDR1 MDHEN, CDR2 SYDVKM. The CDR3 covers 14 residues. Trimming removed 5 bases at V and 0 bases at J, with 11 bases between. The CDR3 DNA sequence: TGTGCCAGCAGTCCCGGCGGGGCCTCCTACGAGCAGTACTTC. Protein: CASSPGGASYEQYF. Based on the CDR3 plus reference TRBV28 and TRBJ2-7, the full variable domain is DVKVTQSSRYLVKRTGEKVFLECVQDMDHENMFWYRQDPGLGLRLIYFSYDVKMKEKGDIPEGYSVSREKKERFSLILESASTNQTSMYLCASSPGGASYEQYFGPGTRLTVT.

This chain links TRBV6-1 with TRBJ1-5; D is uncertain. The germline V and J ends were trimmed by 2 bases and 3 bases, with 17 bases remaining between them. Germline-derived CDR1 and CDR2 are MNHNS and SASEGT. The CDR3 is 17 residues long. CDR3 loop: CASSESLNLNYNQPQHF. The CDR3 nucleotides are TGTGCCAGCAGTGAATCGCTAAACCTCAATTACAATCAGCCCCAGCATTTT.

This rearrangement joins TRBV9 to TRBJ1-1, with D possibly matching TRBD1 (5 bases). Germline V gives CDR1 SGDLS, CDR2 YYNGEE. V was trimmed by 0 bases and J by 5 bases, leaving 8 bases between them. This CDR3 spans 13 amino acids. Here the CDR3 reads CASSVGRETEAFF. The CDR3 DNA is TGTGCCAGCAGCGTAGGCAGGGAAACTGAAGCTTTCTTT.

This clone was seen once. The chain couples TRBV5-1 to TRBJ2-5; the D gene is possibly TRBD2 (5 bases). The CDR3 extends over 13 amino acids. Germline CDR1 and CDR2: SGHRS and YFSETQ. Trimming pared 4 bases from V and 4 bases from J, leaving 11 bases between. The CDR3, as DNA: TGCGCCAGCAGCCGAGGGAATGGAGAGACCCAGTACTTC. It encodes CASSRGNGETQYF.

The table lists this clone with a few counts. The genes are TRBV4-1 and TRBJ1-6, with D possibly TRBD1 on 6 matching bases. Germline V CDR1 and CDR2: MGHRA, YSYEKL. Between the trimmed V and J ends, which lost 4 bases and 7 bases, there was a span of 20 bases. This CDR3 comprises 17 residues. CDR3: CASSPILGQLRNSPLHF. The CDR3 DNA is TGCGCCAGCAGCCCTATCCTCGGACAGCTCCGCAATTCACCCCTCCACTTT.

The genes are TRBV19 and TRBJ2-6; 9 nucleotides match TRBD2. Germline lookup yields CDR1 LNHDA and CDR2 SQIVND (reference sequence). This CDR3 comprises 18 residues. After removal of 6 bases from V and 2 bases from J, the junction contained 11 bases not matched to a gene. CDR3 nucleotides: TGTGCCAGTAGGTCCAAGGTAGCGGGGGACACTGGGGCCAACGTCCTGACTTTC. Translating it yields CASRSKVAGDTGANVLTF. Full variable domain (remainder filled in from reference TRBV19 and TRBJ2-6): DGGITQSPKYLFRKEGQNVTLSCEQNLNHDAMYWYRQDPGQGLRLIYYSQIVNDFQKGDIAEGYSVSREKKESFPLTVTSAQKNPTAFYLCASRSKVAGDTGANVLTFGAGSRLTVL.

The chain links TRBV11-2 to TRBJ2-2; TRBD2 agrees at 8 bases. V lost 3 bases and J lost 4; bases outside the gene matches: 1. Germline V gene lookup returns CDR1 SGHAT and CDR2 FQNNGV. This CDR3 has 14 residues. CDR3 residues: CASSFGGGTGELFF. CDR3 coding DNA: TGTGCCAGCAGCTTCGGGGGGGGCACCGGGGAGCTGTTTTTT.

This clone has only a few counts. The chain recombines TRBV5-4 with TRBJ2-5; maybe TRBD1 (6 bases). The CDR3 spans 13 residues. V lost 0 bases and J 4 bases, leaving 7 bases between the germline ends. Germline CDR1 reads SGHNT; CDR2 reads YYREEE (reference sequence). CDR3 DNA: TGTGCCAGCAGCTTGGCCAGGGGAGAGACCCAGTACTTC. It specifies CASSLARGETQYF. The variable domain in full, with the rest retrieved from reference TRBV5-4 and TRBJ2-5, is ETGVTQSPTHLIKTRGQQVTLRCSSQSGHNTVSWYQQALGQGPQFIFQYYREEENGRGNFPPRFSGLQFPNYSSELNVNALELDDSALYLCASSLARGETQYFGPGTRLLVL.

The chain joins TRBV5-6 to TRBJ2-5, with 12 bases lining up with TRBD1. Germline V CDR1 and CDR2: SGHDT, YYEEEE. This CDR3 spans 19 amino acids. With V trimmed by 3 bases and J by 2 bases, 14 bases remained unmatched. The CDR3 sequence: CASSSGTGGGFTVQETQYF. In DNA form, the CDR3 reads TGTGCCAGCAGCTCTGGGACAGGGGGCGGATTTACGGTACAAGAGACCCAGTACTTC.

This clone was observed a few times. The chain couples TRBV7-2 to TRBJ1-4; TRBD1 matches 7 bases. The CDR3 contains 16 residues. J lost 7 bases, V lost 3 bases, and 11 bases had no gene match. The germline gives CDR1 SGHTA, CDR2 FQGNSA. The CDR3: CASSFERPTGSEKLFF. As DNA, the CDR3 is TGTGCCAGCAGCTTTGAACGCCCGACAGGGAGTGAAAAACTGTTTTTT.

This clone was found a few times. The chain combines TRBV28 with TRBJ1-5, with D perhaps matching TRBD1 (5 bases). V was shortened by 6 bases and J by 5 bases, with 14 bases between the two germline ends. Per the germline V gene, CDR1 is MDHEN and CDR2 is SYDVKM. The CDR3 runs 14 residues. The CDR3 coding sequence is TGTGCCAGCAGGAACCGGGACCTCGATCAGCCCCAGCATTTT. Encoded protein: CASRNRDLDQPQHF. Full variable domain (remainder filled in from reference TRBV28 and TRBJ1-5): DVKVTQSSRYLVKRTGEKVFLECVQDMDHENMFWYRQDPGLGLRLIYFSYDVKMKEKGDIPEGYSVSREKKERFSLILESASTNQTSMYLCASRNRDLDQPQHFGDGTRLSIL.

The chain uses TRBV28 and TRBJ2-7; TRBD1 aligns across 7 bases. The CDR3 length is 12 residues. Germline trimming cut 5 bases from V and 10 bases from J; bases unmatched to any gene: 8. Germline lookup yields CDR1 MDHEN and CDR2 SYDVKM. CDR3 residues: CASSPGQRIQYF. DNA for the CDR3: TGTGCCAGCAGTCCGGGACAGCGGATTCAGTACTTC.

This clone was seen a single time. V and J are TRBV11-2 and TRBJ1-5; tentative D call: TRBD1 (5 bases). The ends were cut back, 0 bases at V and 4 bases at J, with 13 bases in the middle. The CDR3 extends over 16 amino acids. Germline CDR1 reads SGHAT; CDR2 reads FQNNGV. CDR3 bases: TGTGCCAGCAGCTTAGATAGTATAGGGGTGAATCAGCCCCAGCATTTT. Its translation: CASSLDSIGVNQPQHF.

The count of this clone is one. The chain uses TRBV28 and TRBJ2-5; maybe TRBD1 (5 bases). The ends were cut back, 2 bases at V and 0 bases at J, with 16 bases in the middle. The CDR3 consists of 17 residues. Germline V CDR1 and CDR2: MDHEN, SYDVKM. Written as DNA, the CDR3 is TGTGCCAGCAGTTTACCTAAGACAGTGAGAAACCAAGAGACCCAGTACTTC. Translated: CASSLPKTVRNQETQYF.

The CDR3 reads CASSSVGTSAETQYF. CDR3 in DNA: TGTGCCAGCAGCTCGGTCGGGACTAGCGCCGAGACCCAGTACTTC. The V call is TRBV7-2, the J call TRBJ2-5; 10 bases are a match to TRBD2. J gave up 5 bases and V 4 bases, and 7 bases lay outside the gene matches. The CDR3 length is 15 residues. Germline CDR1 and CDR2: SGHTA and FQGNSA.

This sequence joins TRBV2 and TRBJ1-4, with unresolved D. Germline lookup yields CDR1 SNHLY and CDR2 FYNNEI. The CDR3 totals 15 residues. V was clipped by 3 bases and J by 5 bases, with 13 bases between them. The CDR3 sequence is CASSEGIGINEKLFF. As DNA, the CDR3 is TGTGCCAGCAGTGAGGGGATAGGCATAAATGAAAAACTGTTTTTT.

V gene TRBV7-3 combines with J gene TRBJ1-4, with D perhaps matching TRBD1 (5 bases). With 2 bases removed from V and 7 bases from J, the gap between germline ends came to 14 bases. This CDR3 contains 15 residues. The germline V gene encodes CDR1 SGHTA and CDR2 FQGTGA. The CDR3 DNA reads TGTGCCAGCAGCTTAGGCCCCGGGGGAGGTGAAAAACTGTTTTTT. It encodes CASSLGPGGGEKLFF.

V is TRBV20-1 and J is TRBJ2-7, with no clear D. The CDR3 contains 10 residues. V was pared by 3 bases and J by 4 bases, with 4 bases between. Germline CDR1 is DFQATT and CDR2 is SNEGSKA (reference sequence). The CDR3 loop reads CSASRYEQYF. CDR3 bases: TGCAGTGCTAGCCGTTACGAGCAGTACTTC.

The chain is built from TRBV10-3 and TRBJ1-6; TRBD1 matches 10 bases. The CDR3 covers 15 residues. Trimming at V came to 2 bases and at J to 9 bases, leaving 4 bases not matched to a gene. CDR1 is ENHRY, CDR2 SYGVKD, per germline. CDR3 region: CAISEPGTGVSPLHF. The CDR3 bases are TGTGCCATCAGTGAGCCGGGGACAGGGGTTTCACCCCTCCACTTT.

This clone has just a few counts. V is TRBV19 and J is TRBJ1-5; TRBD1 is a possible D gene (5 bases). CDR3 size: 12 residues. CDR1 LNHDA and CDR2 SQIVND come from the germline V gene (reference sequence). Trimming cost V 5 bases and J 12 bases, with 14 bases left between them. The CDR3 sequence: CASSSSIGGQHF. Written as DNA, the CDR3 is TGTGCCAGTAGTTCCAGTATCGGGGGCCAGCATTTT. Using reference TRBV19 and TRBJ1-5 for the parts outside the CDR3, the full variable domain is DGGITQSPKYLFRKEGQNVTLSCEQNLNHDAMYWYRQDPGQGLRLIYYSQIVNDFQKGDIAEGYSVSREKKESFPLTVTSAQKNPTAFYLCASSSSIGGQHFGDGTRLSIL.